The table lists the clone carrying this T cell receptor (beta chain) with a few counts. As yet, its antigen is unknown. The sample is drawn from a study of T-cell reconstitution after alpha-beta-depleted transplantation in children. Findings of the study overall: Diversity of TCRbeta at day 60 was high in some patients, arising from surviving recipient T cells and thymic progenitors.

Unique molecular identifiers were incorporated into the prepared TCRbeta library. TCRdb processed the PCR reads anew with MiXCR; each CDR3 protein has one entry. The sample has fewer than 550,000 distinct CDR3 sequences, roughly an eighth seen once. Trimming took 3 bases from V and 3 from J; bases not matched to a gene: 5. The CDR3 runs to 14 residues. Germline lookup yields CDR1 SGHAT and CDR2 FQNNGV. The sequence derives from a female patient aged 2 to 10 who had a stem cell transplant for aplastic anemia, so the T cells may come from the graft donor. Sample: PBMCs, mostly from graft donor cells, taken 180 days after TCRalphabeta/CD19-depleted stem cell transplant. This chain links TRBV11-2 with TRBJ2-7; 7 bases line up with TRBD1. The CDR3 reads CASSFASGGYEQYV. The CDR3 DNA is TGTGCCAGCAGCTTCGCGTCAGGGGGCTACGAGCAGTACGTC.